The 4 T cell receptor beta chains below all came from one sample that was sequenced in a study of OX40 agonist ivuxolimab in advanced cancers. The assay was immunoSEQ multiplex PCR, and TCRdb's table has in-frame clones only and misses some. The data contain about 73,000 clones, about nine tenths of them seen just once; the ten biggest clones take up 0.55% to 0.7%. The sequences come from CD4+ or CD8+ T cells sorted from blood, collected in a trial of the OX40 agonist ivuxolimab. The receptors come from an adult with an advanced solid tumor such as melanoma, head and neck, liver or kidney cancer.

The V call is TRBV7-2, the J call TRBJ2-3; the D call may be TRBD1 or TRBD2 (5 bases each). Trimming took off 1 base at V and 2 bases at J, with 13 bases between the two ends. Germline V gene data show CDR1 as SGHTA and CDR2 as FQGNSA. The CDR3 extends over 16 amino acids. The CDR3 DNA reads as TGTGCCAGCAGCTTAGGCGTCTTCGGGGCCACAGATACGCAGTATTTT. This translates into CASSLGVFGATDTQYF.

In its sample, this clone was seen once. The chain combines TRBV4-3 with TRBJ2-3, with 7 bases matching TRBD1. The CDR3 consists of 15 residues. Germline V gene data show CDR1 as LGHNA and CDR2 as YSLEER. V shed 5 bases, J shed 1 base, and the junction held 6 bases outside the gene matches. The CDR3 sequence is CASSVGTVGTDTQYF. The CDR3 region has the DNA TGCGCCAGCAGCGTCGGGACAGTAGGCACAGATACGCAGTATTTT.

This clone has only one observation. This chain uses TRBV5-1 with TRBJ2-3, with 9 bases fitting TRBD2. The CDR3 runs to 16 residues. The trim removed 4 bases at V and 2 bases at J, leaving 8 bases unmatched. The germline V gene encodes CDR1 SGHRS and CDR2 YFSETQ. CDR3 bases: TGCGCCAGCAGCCAGGCCCAGCGGGAGGACACAGATACGCAGTATTTT. It is translated as CASSQAQREDTDTQYF.

The chain carries TRBV7-8 and TRBJ2-1; possibly TRBD2 for D (6 bases). The CDR3 consists of 16 residues. Trimming left V 1 base short and J 7 bases short, with 17 bases between. Germline lookup yields CDR1 SGHVS and CDR2 FQNEAQ. The CDR3, as DNA: TGTGCCAGCAGCTTAGAGGGCGGGGCCGTCTGGAATGAGCAGTTCTTC. Its protein is CASSLEGGAVWNEQFF.